This entry lists 6 T cell receptor beta chains sequenced from one sample in a study of T cells in Graves' hyperthyroidism and ophthalmopathy. Authors of the study amplified TCR beta CDR3 regions from RNA transcripts. First-round RT-PCR of the TCR CDR3 relied on the HTBI primer set. MiXCR, run by TCRdb on the multiplex PCR reads, gives a single entry per CDR3 protein. The repertoire has hundreds of thousands of distinct CDR3 sequences, about 14% of them found once; the top ten carry roughly 10%. The sequenced material came from blood. Every receptor here comes from a woman aged 18-29 years with Graves' hyperthyroidism.

This clonotype has at least ten counts. The chain has TRBV6-1 and TRBJ2-7, with 9 bases that match TRBD1. CDR1 and CDR2 (germline): MNHNS, SASEGT. CDR3 length equals 16 residues. J gave up 6 bases and V 3 bases, and 12 bases lay outside the gene matches. The chain's CDR3 is CASSDDETGGPVEQYF. CDR3 nucleotide sequence: TGTGCCAGCAGTGACGACGAGACAGGGGGACCCGTCGAGCAGTACTTC.

This clonotype was seen more than once but under ten times. The chain carries TRBV20-1 and TRBJ2-3; D is unresolved. Germline CDR1 is DFQATT and CDR2 is SNEGSKA (reference sequence). This CDR3 contains 12 residues. Trimming left V 5 bases short and J 2 bases short, with 8 bases between. CDR3 nucleotides: TGCAGTGCTCCTGAATCCACAGATACGCAGTATTTT. Translated: CSAPESTDTQYF.

Turning to this clonotype: A read error is possible here, since a much larger clone lies one base away. V usage is TRBV11-2 and J usage is TRBJ1-3; D not resolved. Trimming cost V 5 bases and J 2 bases, with 13 bases left between them. This CDR3 spans 15 amino acids. CDR1 is SGHAT, CDR2 FQNNGV, per germline. CDR3 in amino acids: CASSPLRVPGNTIYF. CDR3 DNA: TGTGCCAGCAGCCCCCTACGAGTCCCTGGAAACACCATATATTTT.

This clonotype has ten or more counts. The CDR3 bases are TGTGCCAGCAGCGGAGACGGCAGGGCCATCTATGGCTACACCTTC. The encoded protein is CASSGDGRAIYGYTF. This chain joins TRBV3-1 and TRBJ1-2; a possible D gene is TRBD1 (5 bases). Trimming left V 5 bases short and J 4 bases short, with 17 bases between. CDR1 is LGHDT, CDR2 YNNKEL, per germline (reference sequence). The CDR3 totals 15 residues.

Only a few counts were recorded for this clonotype. V is TRBV4-1 and J is TRBJ2-1, with a weak D call TRBD1 (6 bases). Trimming left V 4 bases short and J 0 bases short, with 13 bases between. Germline V gene sequence: CDR1 MGHRA, CDR2 YSYEKL. The CDR3 loop spans 16 amino acids. The CDR3 region is CASSPLDSASYNEQFF. The CDR3 DNA follows: TGCGCCAGCAGCCCCCTGGACAGTGCCTCCTACAATGAGCAGTTCTTC.

To note about this clonotype: An end of the junction does not agree with germline; a read error may underlie this. The chain employs TRBV6-2 or TRBV6-3 and TRBJ2-7; D may be TRBD1 (6 bases). This CDR3 spans 14 amino acids. Germline V gives CDR1 MNHEY, CDR2 SVGEGT. This CDR3 reads CASSDSMRQGEQYF. The CDR3 coding sequence is TGTGCCAGCAGTGACTCTATGCGGCAGGGGGAGCAGTACTTC.